The rows below give T cell receptor beta chains drawn from one sample of a study of blood T cell repertoires in COVID-19. Data came from immunoSEQ multiplex PCR; TCRdb stores just in-frame clones and leaves some out. This sample yields 180,000 or so clones, of which around 87% are seen a single time; 2% to 3% belongs to the top ten. Source material: peripheral blood. The source of these receptors is a man in his forties with active or convalescent COVID-19. The CDR3 runs from the conserved cysteine through the conserved F or W. Each record gives: CDR3 protein, J gene, clone size, V gene. Size is omitted from some rows. Given values are once, few, many or a class for expanded clones.

CDR3 protein: CATSESGPNYGYTF
J gene: TRBJ1-2
clone size: -
V gene: TRBV24-1

CDR3 protein: CASSRDSYEGKYF
J gene: TRBJ2-7
clone size: once
V gene: TRBV19

CDR3 protein: CAGRGWDSYEQYF
J gene: TRBJ2-7
clone size: -
V gene: TRBV30

CDR3 protein: CASSPQGQGIEQYF
J gene: TRBJ2-7
clone size: -
V gene: TRBV6-6

CDR3 protein: CSAADTVDTEAFF
J gene: TRBJ1-1
clone size: -
V gene: TRBV29-1

CDR3 protein: CASEGTGEAFF
J gene: TRBJ1-1
clone size: -
V gene: TRBV2

CDR3 protein: CASSLKRNTEAFF
J gene: TRBJ1-1
clone size: -
V gene: TRBV12-3/TRBV12-4

CDR3 protein: CASSHRTASDYEQYF
J gene: TRBJ2-7
clone size: -
V gene: TRBV4-1

CDR3 protein: CASSDPMGGQPQHF
J gene: TRBJ1-5
clone size: -
V gene: TRBV2

CDR3 protein: CASSFQELMNTEAFF
J gene: TRBJ1-1
clone size: few
V gene: TRBV7-9

CDR3 protein: CASSLAGTSGVETQYF
J gene: TRBJ2-5
clone size: -
V gene: TRBV5-4